The rows below give T cell receptor beta chains drawn from one sample of a study of shared clonotypes between healthy human individuals. Data came from immunoSEQ multiplex PCR; TCRdb stores just in-frame clones and leaves some out. The sample has 2 million to 2.5 million clones, approximately 94% seen once. Sequencing was performed on naive CD4+ T cells sorted from blood. Receptor source: a man younger than 35 in good health. The CDR3 runs from the conserved cysteine through the conserved F or W. Fields, in order: V gene, J gene, CDR3 protein.

>TRBV2|TRBJ1-4
CASRDRGLANEKLFF
>TRBV4-1|TRBJ2-3
CASSQEEAGLAGDADTQYF
>TRBV30|TRBJ1-2
CAWSKGTGGYTF
>TRBV10-3|TRBJ2-7
CAISESGTPSYEQYF
>TRBV11-2|TRBJ2-5
CASSPRETQYF
>TRBV10-2|TRBJ2-3
CASSSTDTQYF
>TRBV18|TRBJ2-7
CASSPPGQGSREQYF
>TRBV2|TRBJ2-2
CASSAAGGPGTGELFF
>TRBV7-3|TRBJ1-5
CASSLGADQPQHF
>TRBV27|TRBJ1-5
CASSFTGSGQPQHF
>TRBV6-1|TRBJ2-5
CASSDRDRAQETQYF
>TRBV30|TRBJ1-5
CAWSEGRGPQHF
>TRBV28|TRBJ2-7
CASSSSGSSYEQYF
>TRBV11-2|TRBJ2-5
CASSLEAGGQETQYF